This T cell receptor (beta chain) originates from a study of blood T cell repertoires in COVID-19. Study overall: There were acute and convalescent COVID-19 samples, and they came from the United States, Italy and Spain.

This table comes from immunoSEQ multiplex PCR, and its TCRdb copy is limited to in-frame clones, with some not included. Seen here are 150,000 to 200,000 clones, 80% observed once, and the top ten hold 6.5%. Germline loops: CDR1 SGHRS, CDR2 YFSETQ. The CDR3 length is 16 residues. The V segment lost 0 bases and the J segment 2 bases; nucleotides outside the gene matches: 2. What was sequenced was peripheral blood. The receptor was isolated from an older man with active or convalescent COVID-19. The chain couples TRBV5-1 to TRBJ2-3, with 11 nucleotides matching TRBD2. The CDR3, as DNA: TGCGCCAGCAGCTTGGTAGCGGGAGGGAACACAGATACGCAGTATTTT. Translation: CASSLVAGGNTDTQYF.